The 6 T cell receptor beta chains given below trace back to one sample, sequenced in a study of radiotherapy plus CTLA-4 blockade in lung cancer. TCRdb keeps only in-frame clones here, not all; method: immunoSEQ multiplex PCR. The sample includes roughly 80,000 clones, about four fifths of them seen just once. This specimen was peripheral blood, taken from a patient treated with radiotherapy plus ipilimumab. These receptors came from a human donor with non-small cell lung cancer who had a partial response to radiotherapy plus ipilimumab. Some clones in this sample may be carry-over from other donors' samples.

The chain employs TRBV2 and TRBJ2-3; 9 bases line up with TRBD1. CDR1 is SNHLY, CDR2 FYNNEI, per germline. The CDR3 sequence is 15 residues long. V shed 9 bases and J 0 bases; nucleotides not matched to a gene: 7. CDR3 in DNA: TGTGCCAGTAGCCAAGGGACAGGGAGCACAGATACGCAGTATTTT. Translation gives CASSQGTGSTDTQYF.

V and J are TRBV6-1 and TRBJ2-4; D possibly corresponds to TRBD2 (6 bases). This CDR3 is built from 14 residues. Trimming took 8 bases from V and 6 from J, leaving 17 bases between them. In germline, CDR1 is MNHNS, CDR2 SASEGT. The CDR3 sequence: CASGEDQGLNIQYF. In nucleotides, the CDR3 is TGTGCCAGCGGGGAGGATCAGGGTTTAAACATTCAGTACTTC.

This clone was picked up one time. The chain couples TRBV11-3 to TRBJ2-3; 11 bases fit TRBD2. The germline CDR1 and CDR2 sequences are SGHNT and YENEEA. J lost 5 bases, V lost 5 bases, and 9 bases had no gene match. The CDR3 has 16 residues. CDR3: CASSPGTSGERDTQYF. The DNA for the CDR3 is TGTGCCAGCAGCCCGGGGACTAGCGGAGAGAGAGATACGCAGTATTTT.

The rearrangement uses TRBV2 and TRBJ2-5; D is unresolved. Germline CDR1 and CDR2: SNHLY and FYNNEI. CDR3 length: 13 amino acids. V was shortened by 5 bases and J by 1 base, with 8 bases between the two germline ends. DNA of the CDR3: TGTGCCAGCAGTAAAAATCTCCAAGAGACCCAGTACTTC. Its translation is CASSKNLQETQYF.

The gene calls are TRBV7-3 and TRBJ2-3, with TRBD2 matching over 14 bases. This CDR3 is 16 amino acids long. The V segment lost 5 bases and the J segment 2 bases; nucleotides outside the gene matches: 3. Germline V CDR1 and CDR2: SGHTA, FQGTGA. CDR3 protein: CASSRLAGGNTDTQYF. In DNA, the CDR3 is TGTGCCAGCAGCCGACTAGCGGGAGGGAACACAGATACGCAGTATTTT. Full variable domain (outside the CDR3, taken from reference TRBV7-3 and TRBJ2-3): GAGVSQTPSNKVTEKGKYVELRCDPISGHTALYWYRQSLGQGPEFLIYFQGTGAADDSGLPNDRFFAVRPEGSVSTLKIQRTERGDSAVYLCASSRLAGGNTDTQYFGPGTRLTVL.

The genes are TRBV4-1 and TRBJ2-3; 8 bases are a match to TRBD2. J lost 0 bases, V lost 4 bases, and 6 bases had no gene match. Germline V CDR1 and CDR2: MGHRA, YSYEKL. This CDR3 is built from 16 residues. This CDR3 reads CASSLVTSASTDTQYF. Here the CDR3 DNA reads TGCGCCAGCAGCCTCGTGACTAGCGCAAGCACAGATACGCAGTATTTT.